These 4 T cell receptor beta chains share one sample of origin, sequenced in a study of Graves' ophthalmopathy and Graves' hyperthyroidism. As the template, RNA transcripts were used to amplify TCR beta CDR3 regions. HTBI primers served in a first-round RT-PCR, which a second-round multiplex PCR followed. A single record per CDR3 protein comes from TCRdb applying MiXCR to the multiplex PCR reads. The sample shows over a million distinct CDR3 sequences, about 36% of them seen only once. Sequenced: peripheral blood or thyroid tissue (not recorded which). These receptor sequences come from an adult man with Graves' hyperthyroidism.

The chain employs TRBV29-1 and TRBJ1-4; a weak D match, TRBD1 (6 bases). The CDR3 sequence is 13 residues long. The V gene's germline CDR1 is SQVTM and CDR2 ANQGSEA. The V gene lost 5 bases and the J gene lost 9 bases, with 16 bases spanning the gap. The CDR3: CSVRTATGQKLFF. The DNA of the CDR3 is TGCAGCGTTAGGACAGCGACCGGTCAAAAACTGTTTTTT. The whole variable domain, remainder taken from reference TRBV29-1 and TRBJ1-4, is SAVISQKPSRDICQRGTSLTIQCQVDSQVTMMFWYRQQPGQSLTLIATANQGSEATYESGFVIDKFPISRPNLTFSTLTVSNMSPEDSSIYLCSVRTATGQKLFFGSGTQLSVL.

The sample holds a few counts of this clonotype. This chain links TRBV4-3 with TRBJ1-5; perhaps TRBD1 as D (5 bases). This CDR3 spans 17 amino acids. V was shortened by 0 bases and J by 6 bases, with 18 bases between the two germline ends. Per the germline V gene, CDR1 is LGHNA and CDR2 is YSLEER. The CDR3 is CASSQDEGARVCQPQHF. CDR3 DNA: TGCGCCAGCAGCCAAGATGAGGGCGCCAGGGTGTGTCAGCCCCAGCATTTT.

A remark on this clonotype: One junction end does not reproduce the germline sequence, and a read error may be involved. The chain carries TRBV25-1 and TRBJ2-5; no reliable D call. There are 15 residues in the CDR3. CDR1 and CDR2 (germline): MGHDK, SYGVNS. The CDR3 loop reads CANSELWASQETQYF. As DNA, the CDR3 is TGTGCCAACAGTGAATTATGGGCTAGTCAGGAGACCCAGTACTTC.

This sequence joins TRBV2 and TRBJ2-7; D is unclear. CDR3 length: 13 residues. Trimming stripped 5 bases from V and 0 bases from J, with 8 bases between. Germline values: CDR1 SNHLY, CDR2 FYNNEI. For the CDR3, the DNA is TGTGCCAGCAGTCTCCTCTTCTCCTACGAGCAGTACTTC. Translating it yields CASSLLFSYEQYF.